This TCR beta chain was sequenced during a study of T cells in Graves' hyperthyroidism and ophthalmopathy. About the study: Peripheral blood was secured at the point of initial diagnosis, before any treatment. Study findings and constraints: It was a median approximately 6 months before onset that the model predicted ophthalmopathy.

V lost 5 bases, J lost 4 bases, and 8 bases lay in between. The CDR3 is 12 residues long. Template material for amplifying TCR beta CDR3 regions consisted of RNA transcripts. First-round RT-PCR of the TCR CDR3 relied on the HTBI primer set. TCRdb passed the multiplex PCR reads through MiXCR, listing each CDR3 protein once. Among 480,000 or so distinct CDR3 sequences listed, approximately 15% were seen once. The table lists this clonotype with many counts. Its antigen is still unknown. The sample taken for sequencing was blood. V and J are TRBV12-3 or TRBV12-4 and TRBJ1-1; D call uncertain. The receptor was derived from a young woman with Graves' hyperthyroidism. CDR3 nucleotides: TGTGCCAGCAGTCTCCACGGCACTGAAGCTTTCTTT. It encodes CASSLHGTEAFF.